The 29 T cell receptor beta chains reported below all come from one sample, sequenced in a study of Ad26.COV2.S vaccination and SARS-CoV-2 variants. The data were produced by immunoSEQ multiplex PCR, yet TCRdb's version contains in-frame clones alone and is incomplete. Among around 450,000 clones listed, approximately 89% were seen once. The treatment was: roughly 20 received Ad26.COV2.S at low or high dose, single or two shots; five or six received placebo; per-sample allocation not given. The investigators took samples on day 63 after the first vaccine or placebo injection. The sequences come from peripheral blood, collected in a trial of Ad26.COV2.S vaccine versus placebo. The source of these receptors is a person aged 18-60 years who received the Ad26.COV2.S COVID-19 vaccine or a placebo.

The rearrangement joins TRBV20-1 to TRBJ1-4, with a tentative D call TRBD1 (6 bases). V was trimmed by 3 bases and J by 6 bases, leaving 14 bases between them. CDR3 length: 14 residues. The germline V gene has CDR1 DFQATT and CDR2 SNEGSKA (reference sequence). The CDR3 DNA sequence: TGCAGTGCTAGTGTGGGGGGCGTCGATGAAAAACTGTTTTTT. Protein: CSASVGGVDEKLFF.

The chain has TRBV4-2 and TRBJ1-2; 7 bases map to TRBD1. The germline V gene encodes CDR1 LGHNA and CDR2 YNFKEQ. V gave up 2 bases and J gave up 0 bases; unmatched junction bases: 21. CDR3 length equals 21 residues. The CDR3 sequence is CASSQPRTGGSRGPSNYGYTF. CDR3 DNA sequence: TGTGCCAGCAGCCAACCGCGGACAGGTGGAAGTAGGGGTCCCTCTAACTATGGCTACACCTTC.

DNA for the CDR3: TGTGCCAGCAGCCTGATGGGGTATAGCAATCAGCCCCAGCATTTT. Residues: CASSLMGYSNQPQHF. This chain connects TRBV5-6 to TRBJ1-5; no clear D. CDR3 length: 15 residues. Trimming left V 4 bases short and J 0 bases short, with 11 bases between. The V gene's germline CDR1 is SGHDT and CDR2 YYEEEE.

This chain links TRBV19 with TRBJ2-3, with D possibly TRBD1 on 5 matching bases. The length of the CDR3 is 16 residues. Germline loops: CDR1 LNHDA, CDR2 SQIVND (reference sequence). V gave up 3 bases and J gave up 2 bases, with 15 bases separating them. The CDR3 DNA reads as TGTGCCAGTAGTATGGACACAGGAGCGAACACAGATACGCAGTATTTT. Translated: CASSMDTGANTDTQYF.

The J gene is TRBJ2-5, the V gene TRBV18, with 9 positions matching TRBD1. Trimming removed 0 bases from V and 9 bases from J; junction bases left unmatched: 8. The CDR3 is made up of 15 amino acids. Germline CDR1 is KGHSH and CDR2 is LQKENI. Here the CDR3 reads CASSPPWDRAGAQYF. CDR3 coding DNA: TGTGCCAGCTCACCACCGTGGGACAGGGCAGGGGCCCAGTACTTC.

This rearrangement joins TRBV11-2 to TRBJ2-1; D not certain. Germline CDR1 SGHAT, CDR2 FQNNGV. This CDR3 spans 16 amino acids. Trimming removed 5 bases at V and 0 bases at J, with 14 bases between. CDR3 in amino acids: CASSLLGRGSYNEQFF. Written as DNA, the CDR3 is TGTGCCAGCAGCCTATTAGGTCGTGGCTCCTACAATGAGCAGTTCTTC.

This chain uses TRBV18 with TRBJ1-1, with a weak D call TRBD1 (5 bases). CDR3 size: 13 residues. Germline V gene sequence: CDR1 KGHSH, CDR2 LQKENI. V lost 5 bases and J lost 2, with 9 bases in between. CDR3 nucleotides: TGTGCCAGCTCAGGGACGGTTAACACTGAAGCTTTCTTT. Amino acid sequence: CASSGTVNTEAFF.

The chain has TRBV2 and TRBJ1-1, with D hard to call. Germline loops: CDR1 SNHLY, CDR2 FYNNEI. CDR3 length: 13 amino acids. Trimming stripped 2 bases from V and 8 bases from J, with 12 bases between. The CDR3 protein is CASSEYEGPEAFF. In nucleotides, the CDR3 is TGTGCCAGCAGTGAATACGAGGGTCCGGAAGCTTTCTTT.

The chain combines TRBV5-1 with TRBJ2-2; possibly TRBD2 for D (6 bases). Germline CDR1 reads SGHRS; CDR2 reads YFSETQ. The CDR3 extends over 14 amino acids. Trimming left V 0 bases short and J 8 bases short, with 11 bases between. CDR3 amino acids: CASSLATGEGELFF. CDR3 DNA sequence: TGCGCCAGCAGCTTGGCTACGGGAGAGGGGGAGCTGTTTTTT.

As concerns this clone: The same CDR3 also results from other DNA sequences found in this sample. The rearrangement joins TRBV7-2 to TRBJ2-1; 10 bases are shared with TRBD1. Looked up from germline, CDR1 is SGHTA and CDR2 is FQGNSA. V lost 5 bases to trimming and J lost 3 bases; unmatched junction nucleotides: 4. The CDR3 runs to 15 residues. CDR3 DNA sequence: TGTGCCAGCAGCCTGGACAGGGGGGGCTACAATGAGCAGTTCTTC. Its protein is CASSLDRGGYNEQFF. The full variable domain, rest sourced from reference TRBV7-2 and TRBJ2-1, is GAGVSQSPSNKVTEKGKDVELRCDPISGHTALYWYRQSLGQGLEFLIYFQGNSAPDKSGLPSDRFSAERTGGSVSTLTIQRTQQEDSAVYLCASSLDRGGYNEQFFGPGTRLTVL.

The chain links TRBV27 to TRBJ1-5, with unresolved D. The CDR3 extends over 12 amino acids. CDR1 and CDR2 (germline): MNHEY, SMNVEV (reference sequence). The V end lost 4 bases, the J end lost 4 bases, and 5 bases lay between the germline ends. The CDR3, as DNA: TGTGCCAGCAGTTACCAGAATCAGCCCCAGCATTTT. This gives the protein CASSYQNQPQHF.

The chain employs TRBV11-2 and TRBJ2-1; 9 bases are a match to TRBD2. The CDR3 is made up of 14 amino acids. Germline V gene data show CDR1 as SGHAT and CDR2 as FQNNGV. V was pared by 4 bases and J by 10 bases, with 8 bases of the junction left unmatched. The CDR3 here is CASSSRASGIEQFF. The CDR3 DNA follows: TGTGCCAGCAGCTCACGCGCTAGCGGGATAGAGCAGTTCTTC.

The rearrangement uses TRBV7-8 and TRBJ1-1, with 7 positions matching TRBD1. The V gene's germline CDR1 is SGHVS and CDR2 FQNEAQ. The CDR3 consists of 13 residues. With V trimmed by 1 base and J by 8 bases, 4 bases remained unmatched. The CDR3, as DNA: TGTGCCAGCAGCTTAGGGGGACAGACCGAAGCTTTCTTT. Its protein is CASSLGGQTEAFF.

The chain is built from TRBV10-3 and TRBJ1-1; D may be TRBD1 (6 bases). The germline CDR1 and CDR2 sequences are ENHRY and SYGVKD. The V gene lost 7 bases and the J gene lost 0 bases, with 12 bases spanning the gap. The CDR3 extends over 14 amino acids. The CDR3 sequence: CAIKAGAMNTEAFF. DNA of the CDR3: TGTGCCATCAAAGCAGGGGCCATGAACACTGAAGCTTTCTTT.

The chain couples TRBV27 to TRBJ1-4, with TRBD1 identical over 10 bases. Germline assignment: CDR1 MNHEY and CDR2 SMNVEV (reference sequence). V gave up 9 bases and J gave up 11 bases; unmatched junction bases: 6. The CDR3 sequence is 12 residues long. CDR3 sequence reads: CASGTGVDKLFF. CDR3 sequence (DNA): TGTGCCAGTGGGACAGGGGTAGATAAACTGTTTTTT.

This clone was detected only once. J is TRBJ2-1 and V is TRBV12-3 or TRBV12-4; the D call may be TRBD1 or TRBD2 (5 bases each). V lost 6 bases, J lost 5 bases, and 8 bases lay in between. The CDR3 has 12 amino acids. Here the CDR3 DNA reads TGTGCCAGCAGACGGGGCCACAATGAGCAGTTCTTC. Amino acid sequence: CASRRGHNEQFF.

The genes are TRBV2 and TRBJ1-5, with D possibly TRBD1 on 5 matching bases. Germline CDR1 reads SNHLY; CDR2 reads FYNNEI. V was shortened by 4 bases and J by 4 bases, with 14 bases between the two germline ends. This CDR3 spans 15 amino acids. The CDR3 is CASSAKGTGNQPQHF. The CDR3 region has the DNA TGTGCCAGCAGTGCAAAAGGGACGGGGAATCAGCCCCAGCATTTT. The variable domain in full, completed from reference TRBV2 and TRBJ1-5, reads EPEVTQTPSHQVTQMGQEVILRCVPISNHLYFYWYRQILGQKVEFLVSFYNNEISEKSEIFDDQFSVERPDGSNFTLKIRSTKLEDSAMYFCASSAKGTGNQPQHFGDGTRLSIL.

This chain uses TRBV2 with TRBJ1-4; D is undetermined. Trimming removed 8 bases at V and 7 bases at J, with 14 bases between. This CDR3 is 13 amino acids long. Looked up from germline, CDR1 is SNHLY and CDR2 is FYNNEI. CDR3 sequence (DNA): TGTGCCAGCGGTCGGCTAGTGGGTGAAAAACTGTTTTTT. This encodes CASGRLVGEKLFF.

As to this clone: Distinct nucleotide sequences in the sample also encode this CDR3. The rearrangement joins TRBV28 to TRBJ2-5; TRBD2 is a possible D gene (6 bases). Looked up from germline, CDR1 is MDHEN and CDR2 is SYDVKM. The CDR3 totals 13 residues. V lost 2 bases and J lost 7, with 11 bases in between. In nucleotides, the CDR3 is TGTGCCAGCAGTTTAGGAGGGACCGGGACCCAGTACTTC. Translation: CASSLGGTGTQYF.

This chain joins TRBV2 and TRBJ2-7; 7 bases line up with TRBD2. This CDR3 comprises 13 residues. The germline gives CDR1 SNHLY, CDR2 FYNNEI. V shed 7 bases and J 0 bases; nucleotides not matched to a gene: 3. The CDR3 region is CASTAGASYEQYF. The CDR3 DNA reads as TGTGCCAGCACGGCGGGAGCCTCCTACGAGCAGTACTTC.

The gene calls are TRBV9 and TRBJ2-7, with D possibly matching TRBD1 (5 bases). The CDR3 is made up of 13 amino acids. Per the germline V gene, CDR1 is SGDLS and CDR2 is YYNGEE. Trimming cost V 2 bases and J 7 bases, with 13 bases left between them. The CDR3 DNA is TGTGCCAGCAGCGTCCAGGGTTGGGGAGAGCAGTACTTC. It encodes CASSVQGWGEQYF.

This clone was seen a single time. The chain recombines TRBV9 with TRBJ2-1; D ambiguous. Germline CDR1 reads SGDLS; CDR2 reads YYNGEE. The V and J ends lost 3 bases and 10 bases respectively, with 11 bases between them. This CDR3 is built from 12 residues. CDR3 protein: CASSEGLREQFF. The CDR3 DNA follows: TGTGCCAGCAGCGAGGGTTTAAGGGAGCAGTTCTTC.

This clone has a single count. This chain joins TRBV6-2 or TRBV6-3 and TRBJ2-6; TRBD2 aligns across 8 bases. The CDR3 sequence is 19 residues long. Per the germline V gene, CDR1 is MNHEY and CDR2 is SVGEGT. With V trimmed by 5 bases and J by 0 bases, 12 bases remained unmatched. CDR3 region: CASSHRGGGQNSGANVLTF. The CDR3 DNA reads TGTGCCAGCAGTCACCGGGGGGGAGGCCAAAACTCTGGGGCCAACGTCCTGACTTTC.

Comment on this clone: The junction does not match germline at one end; this may be a read error. This chain links TRBV7-2 with TRBJ2-2; 9 bases align to TRBD1. The CDR3 is made up of 17 amino acids. The germline CDR1 and CDR2 sequences are SGHTA and FQGNSA. The CDR3 is CASSLMNRGPNTGELFF. CDR3 DNA: TGTGCCAGCAGCTTAATGAACAGGGGGCCGAATACCGGGGAGCTGTTTTTT.

This chain joins TRBV7-3 and TRBJ1-1, with D maybe TRBD1 (6 bases). Germline-derived CDR1 and CDR2 are SGHTA and FQGTGA. The CDR3 contains 13 residues. Trimming shortened V by 5 bases and J by 9 bases, and 16 bases separated the two germline ends. The CDR3 here is CASSERRGTQAFF. In nucleotides, the CDR3 is TGTGCCAGCAGCGAGAGGAGGGGGACACAAGCTTTCTTT. Combining the CDR3 with reference TRBV7-3 and TRBJ1-1 gives the whole variable domain GAGVSQTPSNKVTEKGKYVELRCDPISGHTALYWYRQSLGQGPEFLIYFQGTGAADDSGLPNDRFFAVRPEGSVSTLKIQRTERGDSAVYLCASSERRGTQAFFGQGTRLTVV.

The rearrangement joins TRBV9 to TRBJ2-3; no definite D call. The ends were cut back, 2 bases at V and 5 bases at J, with 21 bases in the middle. From germline, CDR1 is SGDLS and CDR2 YYNGEE. The CDR3 has 17 residues. The CDR3 nucleotides read TGTGCCAGCAGCGTGCCTTCTGTGCTAGGCGCCAAAGATACGCAGTATTTT. This sequence encodes CASSVPSVLGAKDTQYF.

The chain couples TRBV4-2 to TRBJ1-4; tentative D call: TRBD1 (6 bases). Trimming shortened V by 0 bases and J by 5 bases, and 13 bases separated the two germline ends. The CDR3 totals 16 residues. Germline V gene lookup returns CDR1 LGHNA and CDR2 YNFKEQ. The CDR3 DNA follows: TGTGCCAGCAGCCAAGATTGGGCCAGGGGAAATGAAAAACTGTTTTTT. This translates into CASSQDWARGNEKLFF.

The chain carries TRBV11-1 and TRBJ2-5, with 9 positions matching TRBD2. Germline values: CDR1 SGHAT, CDR2 FQDESV (reference sequence). V was pared by 5 bases and J by 1 base, with 8 bases of the junction left unmatched. The CDR3 length is 16 residues. The CDR3 loop is CASSPYSGGSQETQYF. CDR3 nucleotides: TGTGCCAGCAGCCCCTATAGCGGGGGCAGCCAAGAGACCCAGTACTTC.

The chain uses TRBV9 and TRBJ2-1; D unresolved. Germline CDR1 reads SGDLS; CDR2 reads YYNGEE. This CDR3 contains 14 residues. The V and J ends lost 0 bases and 4 bases respectively, with 8 bases between them. As DNA, the CDR3 is TGTGCCAGCAGCGTAGATAGCATGTACAATGAGCAGTTCTTC. This gives the protein CASSVDSMYNEQFF.